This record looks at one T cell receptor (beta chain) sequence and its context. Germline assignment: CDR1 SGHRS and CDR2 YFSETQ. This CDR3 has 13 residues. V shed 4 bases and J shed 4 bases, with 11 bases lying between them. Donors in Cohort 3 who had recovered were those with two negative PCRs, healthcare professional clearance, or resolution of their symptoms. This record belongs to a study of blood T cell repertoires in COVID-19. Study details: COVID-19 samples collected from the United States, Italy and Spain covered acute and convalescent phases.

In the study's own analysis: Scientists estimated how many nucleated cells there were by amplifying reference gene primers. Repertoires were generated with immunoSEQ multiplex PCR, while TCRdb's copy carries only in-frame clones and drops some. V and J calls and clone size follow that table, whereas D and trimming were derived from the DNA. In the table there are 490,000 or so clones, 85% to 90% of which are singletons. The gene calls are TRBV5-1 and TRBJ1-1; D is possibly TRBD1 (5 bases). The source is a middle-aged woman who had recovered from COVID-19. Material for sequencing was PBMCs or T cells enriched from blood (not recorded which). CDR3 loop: CASSGVRGTEAFF. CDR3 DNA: TGCGCCAGCAGCGGGGTAAGGGGCACTGAAGCTTTCTTT.